Presented here are 13 T cell receptor beta chains from one specimen sequenced in a study of patients with pleural tuberculosis. TCRdb re-called the reads through MiXCR, storing one row per CDR3 protein. The profile shows 25,000 to 30,000 distinct CDR3 sequences, about 20% of them singletons. Sequenced: peripheral blood. The receptors were sampled from a human donor with pleural tuberculosis.

This clonotype was seen ten or more times. The chain joins TRBV20-1 to TRBJ2-1; 11 bases line up with TRBD1. Germline CDR1 DFQATT, CDR2 SNEGSKA (reference sequence). Germline trimming cut 0 bases from V and 5 bases from J; bases unmatched to any gene: 6. The CDR3 consists of 16 residues. The CDR3 loop is CSARDPGQGAHNEQFF. The CDR3 DNA reads TGCAGTGCTAGAGATCCCGGACAGGGGGCCCACAATGAGCAGTTCTTC.

This clonotype occurred many times. V gene TRBV5-1 combines with J gene TRBJ1-1; 9 bases line up with TRBD1. CDR3 size: 15 residues. V was clipped by 6 bases and J by 1 base; unmatched bases: 7. Germline CDR1 reads SGHRS; CDR2 reads YFSETQ. CDR3 bases: TGCGCCAGCAAGGACAGGGGCGACGGGAACACTGAAGCTTTCTTT. Its protein product is CASKDRGDGNTEAFF. The variable domain in full, with the rest retrieved from reference TRBV5-1 and TRBJ1-1, is KAGVTQTPRYLIKTRGQQVTLSCSPISGHRSVSWYQQTPGQGLQFLFEYFSETQRNKGNFPGRFSGRQFSNSRSEMNVSTLELGDSALYLCASKDRGDGNTEAFFGQGTRLTVV.

A note on this clonotype: This could be a read error, since a much larger clone is one nucleotide away. The missing conserved phenylalanine or tryptophan at the end of this CDR3 makes a read error likely. The chain employs TRBV3-1 and TRBJ2-5; 7 nucleotides match TRBD1. This CDR3 spans 16 amino acids. CDR1 LGHDT and CDR2 YNNKEL come from the germline V gene (reference sequence). V trimming: 4 bases; J trimming: 4 bases; junction bases outside the gene matches: 12. The CDR3 reads CASSRLRRTGAETQYL. The CDR3 DNA is TGTGCCAGCAGCCGTCTCCGTCGAACAGGGGCAGAGACCCAGTACCTC.

This clonotype was counted ten times or more. V usage is TRBV2 and J usage is TRBJ1-1; D unresolved. V gave up 5 bases and J gave up 8 bases, with 15 bases separating them. CDR1 is SNHLY, CDR2 FYNNEI, per germline. The length of the CDR3 is 13 residues. CDR3 DNA: TGTGCCAGCAGTATATACTCACGGTGGGAAGCTTTCTTT. Amino acid sequence: CASSIYSRWEAFF.

This clonotype was recorded many times. This sequence joins TRBV5-4 and TRBJ2-7, with 7 bases matching TRBD2. Germline values: CDR1 SGHNT, CDR2 YYREEE (reference sequence). The CDR3 totals 15 residues. Trimming at V came to 1 base and at J to 4 bases, leaving 8 bases not matched to a gene. The CDR3 is CASSLLAEGTYEQYF. CDR3 nucleotides: TGTGCCAGCAGCTTGCTAGCGGAGGGGACTTACGAGCAGTACTTC. Supplemented by reference TRBV5-4 and TRBJ2-7, the full variable domain reads ETGVTQSPTHLIKTRGQQVTLRCSSQSGHNTVSWYQQALGQGPQFIFQYYREEENGRGNFPPRFSGLQFPNYSSELNVNALELDDSALYLCASSLLAEGTYEQYFGPGTRLTVT.

This clonotype was detected many times. This chain's CDR3 is CSARDDAQPYEQYF. In DNA form, the CDR3 reads TGCAGTGCTAGGGACGACGCCCAGCCCTACGAGCAGTACTTC. J is TRBJ2-7 and V is TRBV20-1; D not certain. The CDR3 sequence is 14 residues long. V was trimmed by 3 bases and J by 2 bases, leaving 14 bases between them. CDR1 and CDR2 (germline): DFQATT, SNEGSKA (reference sequence).

This clonotype was observed a single time. V usage is TRBV6-2 or TRBV6-3 and J usage is TRBJ2-3; D is tentatively TRBD1 or TRBD2 (5 bases each). Germline V CDR1 and CDR2: MNHEY, SVGEGT. The CDR3 totals 14 residues. Trimming removed 11 bases at V and 2 bases at J, with 17 bases between. The chain's CDR3 is CADRVRDHTDTQYF. Written as DNA, the CDR3 is TGTGCCGACCGTGTAAGGGACCACACAGATACGCAGTATTTT.

This clonotype has ten or more counts. This chain joins TRBV18 and TRBJ1-1; D might be TRBD1 (5 bases). Germline CDR1 reads KGHSH; CDR2 reads LQKENI. This CDR3 region has 14 residues. The V and J ends lost 3 bases and 4 bases respectively, with 12 bases between them. Here the CDR3 DNA reads TGTGCCAGCTCACCGGGGGGTATCGGCACTGAAGCTTTCTTT. This sequence encodes CASSPGGIGTEAFF.

This clonotype appeared many times. This may arise from a read error, as a much more abundant clone is one base away. For the CDR3, the DNA is TGTGTCACCAGCTCATACGGGGGAAACTATGGCTACACCTTC. This encodes CVTSSYGGNYGYTF. The chain recombines TRBV15 with TRBJ1-2; a possible D gene is TRBD1 (5 bases). Germline CDR1 and CDR2: LNHNV and YYDKDF (reference sequence). The CDR3 is 14 amino acids.

This clonotype was detected many times. The chain has TRBV10-1 and TRBJ1-2, with TRBD1 as a possible D gene (5 bases). The CDR3 loop spans 13 amino acids. The V gene lost 1 base and the J gene lost 8 bases, with 11 bases spanning the gap. Germline assignment: CDR1 WNHNN and CDR2 SYGVQD (reference sequence). This CDR3 reads CASSEWRGRGYTF. DNA for the CDR3: TGCGCCAGCAGTGAGTGGAGGGGACGAGGCTACACCTTC.

This clonotype was seen many times. The CDR3 sequence is CASSPRTGSNEQFF. The CDR3 nucleotides are TGTGCCAGCAGCCCTCGGACAGGGAGCAATGAGCAGTTCTTC. This chain uses TRBV7-6 with TRBJ2-1, with 8 bases fitting TRBD1. The junction had 6 bases not matched to a gene; V was cut back by 5 bases and J by 6 bases. Per germline, CDR1 SGHVS and CDR2 FNYEAQ. CDR3 length: 14 residues. Together with reference TRBV7-6 and TRBJ2-1, the CDR3 gives the full variable domain: GAGVSQSPRYKVTKRGQDVALRCDPISGHVSLYWYRQALGQGPEFLTYFNYEAQQDKSGLPNDRFSAERPEGSISTLTIQRTEQRDSAMYRCASSPRTGSNEQFFGPGTRLTVL.

Points on this clonotype: A much larger clone differs from this one at a single base, so this may be a read error. This chain links TRBV7-9 with TRBJ2-1; 8 bases are a match to TRBD2. This CDR3 has 15 amino acids. In germline, CDR1 is SEHNR, CDR2 FQNEAQ (reference sequence). Trimming at V came to 6 bases and at J to 4 bases, leaving 8 bases not matched to a gene. The CDR3 sequence is CASSSIGTRYNEQFF. The CDR3 coding sequence is TGTGCCAGCAGTTCAATCGGGACTAGATACAATGAGCAGTTCTTC.

This clonotype has at least ten counts. One junction end does not reproduce the germline sequence, and a read error may be involved. The CDR3, as DNA: TGTGCCAGCCTGACAGGGATGTATGGCCACACCTTC. This gives the protein CASLTGMYGHTF. The rearrangement links TRBV28 to TRBJ1-2; 7 nucleotides agree with TRBD1. The CDR3 runs to 12 residues. Looked up from germline, CDR1 is MDHEN and CDR2 is SYDVKM.